This is a list of T cell receptor beta chains from one sample in a study of blood T cell repertoires in COVID-19. Data came from immunoSEQ multiplex PCR; TCRdb stores just in-frame clones and leaves some out. The data show roughly 100,000 clones, just over 85% seen once. The material sequenced was peripheral blood. The origin of the receptors is a woman in her 70s with acute or convalescent COVID-19. Each CDR3 is given with its conserved first and last residue. Fields, in order: V gene, J gene, clone size, D gene, CDR3 DNA, CDR3 protein. D genes are given only for firm matches. Some rows have no size entry. The others give once, few or many, or a class for an expanded clone.

TRBV2	TRBJ2-7	-	-	TGTGCCACCACAAAGGACAGACATCTAGACTACGAGCAGTACTTC	CATTKDRHLDYEQYF
TRBV7-9	TRBJ2-7	-	TRBD1	TGTGCCAGCAGCCACATTGTGACAGGGCCTACCTACGAGCAGTACTTC	CASSHIVTGPTYEQYF
TRBV5-1	TRBJ2-7	-	TRBD2	TGCGCCAGCAGTCCGTCCCTGGGGTCTAGCGGCAACTACGAGCAGTACTTC	CASSPSLGSSGNYEQYF
TRBV15	TRBJ2-3	-	-	TGTGCCACCAGCGAACTATTAGATACGCAGTATTTT	CATSELLDTQYF
TRBV3-1/TRBV3-2	TRBJ2-1	once	-	TGTGCCAGCAGCCGTGGGGACATCAATGAGCAGTTCTTC	CASSRGDINEQFF
TRBV9	TRBJ2-7	-	-	TGTGCCAGCAGCCGCACCTCAAGTAGAAACTACGAGCAGTACTTC	CASSRTSSRNYEQYF
TRBV28	TRBJ2-1	-	TRBD2	TGTGCCAGCAGACCTAGCGGGAGGGCCTACAATGAGCAGTTCTTC	CASRPSGRAYNEQFF
TRBV6-5	TRBJ2-7	-	-	TGTGCCAGCGGAGAGGGCCGAATGTCCTACGAGCAGTACTTC	CASGEGRMSYEQYF
TRBV5-4	TRBJ2-7	-	TRBD2	TGTGCCAGCAGCTTGGGACTAGCGGGGGGCTCCTACGAGCAGTACTTC	CASSLGLAGGSYEQYF
TRBV9	TRBJ2-6	-	TRBD1	TGTGCCAGCAGCAACCTGCAAGGGGGCGCTTCTGGGGCCAACGTCCTGACTTTC	CASSNLQGGASGANVLTF
TRBV6-5	TRBJ1-6	-	TRBD1	TGTGCCAGCAGTTCACAGGGGTCGTATTCACCCCTCCACTTT	CASSSQGSYSPLHF
TRBV28	TRBJ1-2	-	TRBD1	TGTGCCAGCAGTTTAATGACAGGGTATGGCTACACCTTC	CASSLMTGYGYTF
TRBV29-1	TRBJ2-5	once	TRBD1	TGCAGCGTCCACAAAGGGGACAGCACAGTTCAAGAGACCCAGTACTTC	CSVHKGDSTVQETQYF
TRBV5-6	TRBJ1-6	-	-	TGTGCCAGCAGCTCCAGGTCGAATAATTCACCCCTCTACTTT	CASSSRSNNSPLYF
TRBV19	TRBJ1-1	once	TRBD1	TGTGCCAGTAGTACCAACTTGCAGCCGGGACAGGGTATGAACACTGAAGCTTTCTTT	CASSTNLQPGQGMNTEAFF
TRBV2	TRBJ1-2	-	TRBD1	TGTGCCAGCAGGCCCGGGACAGGGAAAGGCTATGGCTACACCTTC	CASRPGTGKGYGYTF
TRBV30	TRBJ1-4	-	-	TGTGCCTGGAGTGGACGACAGGCTAATGAAAAACTGTTTTTT	CAWSGRQANEKLFF
TRBV30	TRBJ2-3	few	TRBD2	TGTGCCTGGAGTGTTGCGGGAGGCACAGATACGCAGTATTTT	CAWSVAGGTDTQYF
TRBV7-3	TRBJ2-1	-	-	TGTGCCAGCAGCTCGAGCTCCTACAATGAGCAGTTCTTC	CASSSSSYNEQFF
TRBV10-2	TRBJ2-7	-	TRBD1	TGCGCCAGCAGTGAGGCCCCGGGACAGGGTTACGAGCAGTACTTC	CASSEAPGQGYEQYF
TRBV19	TRBJ1-5	-	-	TGTGCCAGTAGTCGACAGCCAGGAATCCAGCCCCAGCATTTT	CASSRQPGIQPQHF
TRBV4-1	TRBJ1-5	-	-	TGCGCCAGCAGCCAACCCGACAGGATACATCAGCCCCAGCATTTT	CASSQPDRIHQPQHF
TRBV7-3	TRBJ2-7	-	-	TGTGCCAGCAGCTTGAGCGGAGACTACGAGCAGTACTTC	CASSLSGDYEQYF
TRBV29-1	TRBJ2-7	-	TRBD2	TGCAGCGCCTGGTCGGGAGGCAACGAGCAGTACTTC	CSAWSGGNEQYF
TRBV27	TRBJ1-1	once	TRBD1	TGTGCCAGCAGTTTCGACGGGACAGTGAACACTGAAGCTTTCTTT	CASSFDGTVNTEAFF
TRBV3-1/TRBV3-2	TRBJ2-7	-	-	TGTGCCAGCAGCCAAGGAGAGACTAGGGGAAGCGAGCAGTACTTC	CASSQGETRGSEQYF
TRBV5-4	TRBJ2-1	-	TRBD1	TGTGCCAGCAGCTTGGCAACAGGGGGTTCAGTAGAGCAGTTCTTC	CASSLATGGSVEQFF
TRBV9	TRBJ1-2	-	TRBD1	TGTGCCAGCAGCGGAGGGGGCCGGGGCTACACCTTC	CASSGGGRGYTF
TRBV24-1	TRBJ2-7	-	TRBD1	TGTGCCACCAGCACCGGGACAGGGGACACCTCCTACGAGCAGTACTTC	CATSTGTGDTSYEQYF